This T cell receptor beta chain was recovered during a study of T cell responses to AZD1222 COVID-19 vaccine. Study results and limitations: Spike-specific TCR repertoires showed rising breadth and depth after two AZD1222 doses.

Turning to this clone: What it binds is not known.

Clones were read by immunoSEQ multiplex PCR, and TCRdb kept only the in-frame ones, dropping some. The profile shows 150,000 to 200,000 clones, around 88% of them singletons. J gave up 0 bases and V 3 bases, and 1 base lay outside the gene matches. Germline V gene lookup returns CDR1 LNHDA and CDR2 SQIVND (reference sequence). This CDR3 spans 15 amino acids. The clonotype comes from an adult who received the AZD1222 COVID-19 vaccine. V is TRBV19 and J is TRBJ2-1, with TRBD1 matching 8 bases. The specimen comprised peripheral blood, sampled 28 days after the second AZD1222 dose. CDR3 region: CASSITGGSYNEQFF. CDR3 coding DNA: TGTGCCAGTAGTATCACAGGGGGCTCCTACAATGAGCAGTTCTTC.